These 20 T cell receptor beta chains originate from one sample sequenced in a study of shared clonotypes between healthy human individuals. Some clones are missing from TCRdb's copy, which holds only in-frame ones; the method was immunoSEQ multiplex PCR. The sample contains roughly 640,000 clones, 95% to 98% of which appear only once. The sequenced material came from naive CD4+ T cells sorted from blood. Subset reported: CD45RA+ positively selected. The receptor source for this set is a woman in her 30s in good health.

The chain combines TRBV28 with TRBJ2-3; tentatively, D is TRBD2 (6 bases). CDR1 is MDHEN and CDR2 is SYDVKM in the germline V gene. V shed 2 bases and J shed 2 bases, with 11 bases lying between them. The CDR3 extends over 15 amino acids. CDR3 in amino acids: CASSLGGTVTDTQYF. CDR3 bases: TGTGCCAGCAGTTTAGGAGGGACGGTCACAGATACGCAGTATTTT.

The chain links TRBV28 to TRBJ1-6; D remains unclear. V was shortened by 6 bases and J by 1 base, with 7 bases between the two germline ends. The germline gives CDR1 MDHEN, CDR2 SYDVKM. The CDR3 spans 14 residues. CDR3 sequence reads: CASSPSSYNSPLHF. CDR3 coding DNA: TGTGCCAGCAGCCCCTCGTCCTATAATTCACCCCTCCACTTT.

This clone was recorded only once. Other nucleotide sequences from this sample produce the same CDR3. V is TRBV19 and J is TRBJ2-3, with 11 bases lining up with TRBD2. V lost 7 bases to trimming and J lost 1 base; unmatched junction nucleotides: 1. CDR3 length: 14 amino acids. Germline loops: CDR1 LNHDA, CDR2 SQIVND (reference sequence). CDR3 in DNA: TGTGCCAGTAAACTAGCGGGGGGCACAGATACGCAGTATTTT. Amino acid sequence: CASKLAGGTDTQYF.

This clone occurred once. Other nucleotide sequences from this sample produce the same CDR3. The gene calls are TRBV19 and TRBJ2-6; D call uncertain. Germline-derived CDR1 and CDR2 are LNHDA and SQIVND (reference sequence). Trimming took 5 bases from V and 3 from J, leaving 8 bases between them. This CDR3 is built from 14 residues. The chain's CDR3 is CASSLGFGANVLTF. CDR3 DNA: TGTGCCAGTAGTCTCGGGTTTGGGGCCAACGTCCTGACTTTC.

This clone has just one count. The rearrangement joins TRBV27 to TRBJ1-4, with D possibly being TRBD1 (5 bases). The germline V gene encodes CDR1 MNHEY and CDR2 SMNVEV (reference sequence). The CDR3 runs 15 residues. With 3 bases removed from V and 6 bases from J, the gap between germline ends came to 14 bases. CDR3 in amino acids: CASSFGGVTDEKLFF. The CDR3 DNA reads TGTGCCAGCAGTTTCGGAGGGGTTACCGATGAAAAACTGTTTTTT. Filled out from reference TRBV27 and TRBJ1-4, the complete variable domain reads EAQVTQNPRYLITVTGKKLTVTCSQNMNHEYMSWYRQDPGLGLRQIYYSMNVEVTDKGDVPEGYKVSRKEKRNFPLILESPSPNQTSLYFCASSFGGVTDEKLFFGSGTQLSVL.

The chain employs TRBV28 and TRBJ1-1; no firm D call. The CDR3 spans 13 residues. CDR1 is MDHEN and CDR2 is SYDVKM in the germline V gene. The germline V and J ends were trimmed by 2 bases and 8 bases, with 12 bases remaining between them. Here the CDR3 reads CASSLAGYTEAFF. The DNA of the CDR3 is TGTGCCAGCAGTTTAGCAGGTTATACAGAAGCTTTCTTT.

The V call is TRBV28, the J call TRBJ2-5; 8 bases line up with TRBD2. The trim removed 5 bases at V and 5 bases at J, leaving 10 bases unmatched. CDR1 and CDR2 (germline): MDHEN, SYDVKM. The CDR3 is made up of 15 amino acids. The CDR3 DNA sequence: TGTGCCAGCAGTCGGGGGGGGAACCTTCTCGAGACCCAGTACTTC. This gives the protein CASSRGGNLLETQYF.

This rearrangement joins TRBV28 to TRBJ2-2, with a tentative D call TRBD1 (5 bases). With 5 bases removed from V and 6 bases from J, the gap between germline ends came to 10 bases. The CDR3 is made up of 13 amino acids. CDR1 MDHEN and CDR2 SYDVKM come from the germline V gene. CDR3: CASSTQVPGELFF. In DNA, the CDR3 is TGTGCCAGCAGTACACAGGTTCCCGGGGAGCTGTTTTTT. The entire variable domain, with the rest obtained from reference TRBV28 and TRBJ2-2, is as follows: DVKVTQSSRYLVKRTGEKVFLECVQDMDHENMFWYRQDPGLGLRLIYFSYDVKMKEKGDIPEGYSVSREKKERFSLILESASTNQTSMYLCASSTQVPGELFFGEGSRLTVL.

The rearrangement uses TRBV6-5 and TRBJ1-1; D is perhaps TRBD1 (6 bases). V dropped 6 bases and J dropped 1 base, with 15 bases sitting between them. Germline V gene data show CDR1 as MNHEY and CDR2 as SVGAGI. The CDR3 has 15 residues. The CDR3 region is CASSQRDRTNTEAFF. The CDR3 region has the DNA TGTGCCAGCAGCCAAAGAGACAGGACGAACACTGAAGCTTTCTTT.

The chain links TRBV7-6 to TRBJ2-5; D call uncertain. The ends were cut back, 2 bases at V and 5 bases at J, with 12 bases in the middle. Germline values: CDR1 SGHVS, CDR2 FNYEAQ. This CDR3 spans 14 amino acids. CDR3 sequence reads: CASSLLLLPETQYF. The CDR3, as DNA: TGTGCCAGCAGCTTATTGCTCCTCCCGGAGACCCAGTACTTC.

The CDR3 here is CASSWDFSYEQYF. DNA for the CDR3: TGTGCCAGCAGCTGGGACTTTTCCTACGAGCAGTACTTC. This chain connects TRBV5-5 to TRBJ2-7, with D tentatively TRBD2 (6 bases). Germline V lookup: CDR1 SGHKS, CDR2 YYEKEE (reference sequence). Trimming left V 3 bases short and J 1 base short, with 8 bases between. The CDR3 contains 13 residues. Full variable domain (remainder filled in from reference TRBV5-5 and TRBJ2-7): DAGVTQSPTHLIKTRGQQVTLRCSPISGHKSVSWYQQVLGQGPQFIFQYYEKEERGRGNFPDRFSARQFPNYSSELNVNALLLGDSALYLCASSWDFSYEQYFGPGTRLTVT.

The chain is built from TRBV6-5 and TRBJ1-3, with a weak D call TRBD1 (5 bases). The length of the CDR3 is 16 residues. CDR1 and CDR2 (germline): MNHEY, SVGAGI. The V end lost 2 bases, the J end lost 0 bases, and 11 bases lay between the germline ends. CDR3 DNA sequence: TGTGCCAGCAGTTACGCACTAGACAGCTCTGGAAACACCATATATTTT. Translation gives CASSYALDSSGNTIYF.

CDR3 sequence reads: CASRDGRLSQHF. CDR3 in DNA: TGTGCCAGCAGAGACGGGAGACTATCCCAGCATTTT. The rearrangement links TRBV6-6 to TRBJ1-5, with D hard to call. The CDR3 is 12 amino acids. Per germline, CDR1 MNHNY and CDR2 SVGAGI (reference sequence). Trimming left V 6 bases short and J 11 bases short, with 14 bases between.

The CDR3 DNA follows: TGTGCCAGCAGCTTAGTTGCAGTTTACAATGAGCAGTTCTTC. It encodes CASSLVAVYNEQFF. The chain recombines TRBV7-2 with TRBJ2-1; D not resolved. This CDR3 has 14 residues. V gave up 1 base and J gave up 4 bases, with 8 bases separating them. Germline values: CDR1 SGHTA, CDR2 FQGNSA.

CDR3 DNA: TGCGCCAGCAGCTTGGCCCGGGGCGGCAGGTCAGATACGCAGTATTTT. Its translation is CASSLARGGRSDTQYF. V is TRBV5-1 and J is TRBJ2-3, with D perhaps assigned TRBD1 or TRBD2 (5 bases each). V was shortened by 0 bases and J by 4 bases, with 15 bases between the two germline ends. The CDR3 consists of 16 residues. Germline V CDR1 and CDR2: SGHRS, YFSETQ.

This chain joins TRBV5-1 and TRBJ2-7; 8 bases align to TRBD2. Germline assignment: CDR1 SGHRS and CDR2 YFSETQ. Losses at the gene ends were 9 bases for V and 2 bases for J; bases not matched to a gene: 13. The CDR3 covers 15 residues. The CDR3 bases are TGCGCCAACAGTCCGGGGGGGCAGGATACCTACGAGCAGTACTTC. Translation: CANSPGGQDTYEQYF.

The V gene is TRBV28, the J gene TRBJ2-3; tentatively, D is TRBD2 (5 bases). The CDR3 runs to 16 residues. Trimming took 1 base from V and 2 from J, leaving 13 bases between them. Germline V gene data show CDR1 as MDHEN and CDR2 as SYDVKM. In DNA, the CDR3 is TGTGCCAGCAGTTTATCTAGCCCCAGATTCACAGATACGCAGTATTTT. This codes for CASSLSSPRFTDTQYF.

V and J are TRBV9 and TRBJ2-1; 10 bases match TRBD2. This CDR3 region has 16 residues. The V and J ends lost 4 bases and 1 base, in that order; junction bases with no gene match: 5. Per germline, CDR1 SGDLS and CDR2 YYNGEE. CDR3 in DNA: TGTGCCAGCAGCATCCAGACTAGCGGGTCCTACAATGAGCAGTTCTTC. The encoded protein is CASSIQTSGSYNEQFF. Together with reference TRBV9 and TRBJ2-1, the CDR3 gives the full variable domain: DSGVTQTPKHLITATGQRVTLRCSPRSGDLSVYWYQQSLDQGLQFLIQYYNGEERAKGNILERFSAQQFPDLHSELNLSSLELGDSALYFCASSIQTSGSYNEQFFGPGTRLTVL.

The rearrangement links TRBV6-1 to TRBJ1-2, with no clear D. Germline V CDR1 and CDR2: MNHNS, SASEGT. This CDR3 region has 15 residues. The V end lost 6 bases, the J end lost 0 bases, and 14 bases lay between the germline ends. CDR3 sequence: CASRYGRVSNYGYTF. As DNA, the CDR3 is TGTGCCAGCAGATACGGCCGGGTTTCTAACTATGGCTACACCTTC.

The CDR3 is CASSLVQARTGELFF. DNA for the CDR3: TGTGCCAGCAGCTTAGTACAGGCGAGAACCGGGGAGCTGTTTTTT. The chain couples TRBV11-2 to TRBJ2-2; possibly TRBD1 for D (5 bases). With 1 base removed from V and 5 bases from J, the gap between germline ends came to 11 bases. The CDR3 consists of 15 residues. From germline, CDR1 is SGHAT and CDR2 FQNNGV.